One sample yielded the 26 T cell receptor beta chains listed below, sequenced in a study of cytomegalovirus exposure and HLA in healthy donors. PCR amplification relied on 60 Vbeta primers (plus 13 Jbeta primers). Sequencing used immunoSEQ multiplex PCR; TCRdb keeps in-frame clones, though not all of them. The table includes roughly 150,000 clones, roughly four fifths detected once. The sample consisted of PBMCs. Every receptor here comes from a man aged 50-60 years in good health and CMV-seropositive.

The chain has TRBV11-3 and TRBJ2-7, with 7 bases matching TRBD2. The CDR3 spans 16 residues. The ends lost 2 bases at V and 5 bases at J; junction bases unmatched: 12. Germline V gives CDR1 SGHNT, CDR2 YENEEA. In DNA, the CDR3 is TGTGCCAGCAGCTTAAGAGGAGCGGGGCCCCACCACGAGCAGTACTTC. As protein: CASSLRGAGPHHEQYF.

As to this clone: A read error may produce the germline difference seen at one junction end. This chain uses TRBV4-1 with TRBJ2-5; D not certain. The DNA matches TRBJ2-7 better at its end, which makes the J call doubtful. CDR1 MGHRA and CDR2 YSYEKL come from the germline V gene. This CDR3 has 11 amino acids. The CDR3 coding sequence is TGCGCCAGCGGCCAATCCTACGAGCAGTACTTC. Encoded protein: CASGQSYEQYF.

The CDR3: CASSTTGANTEAFF. As DNA, the CDR3 is TGTGCCAGTAGTACGACAGGCGCCAACACTGAAGCTTTCTTT. The chain uses TRBV19 and TRBJ1-1; TRBD1 might be the D (6 bases). The V and J ends lost 4 bases and 2 bases respectively, with 11 bases between them. The CDR3 runs to 14 residues. CDR1 and CDR2 from the germline V gene are LNHDA and SQIVND (reference sequence).

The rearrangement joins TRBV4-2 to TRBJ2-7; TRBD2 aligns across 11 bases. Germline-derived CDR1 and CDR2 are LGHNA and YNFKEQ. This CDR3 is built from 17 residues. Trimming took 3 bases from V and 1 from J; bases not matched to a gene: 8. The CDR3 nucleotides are TGTGCCAGCAGCCAGGCCTTTAGCGGGGGGGATTCCTACGAGCAGTACTTC. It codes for CASSQAFSGGDSYEQYF.

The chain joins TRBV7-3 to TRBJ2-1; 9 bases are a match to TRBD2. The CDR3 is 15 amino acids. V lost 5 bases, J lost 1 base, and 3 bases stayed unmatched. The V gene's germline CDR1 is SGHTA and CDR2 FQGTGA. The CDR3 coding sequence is TGTGCCAGCAGCCATAGCGGGAGTTCCTACAATGAGCAGTTCTTC. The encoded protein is CASSHSGSSYNEQFF. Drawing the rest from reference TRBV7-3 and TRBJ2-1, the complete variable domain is GAGVSQTPSNKVTEKGKYVELRCDPISGHTALYWYRQSLGQGPEFLIYFQGTGAADDSGLPNDRFFAVRPEGSVSTLKIQRTERGDSAVYLCASSHSGSSYNEQFFGPGTRLTVL.

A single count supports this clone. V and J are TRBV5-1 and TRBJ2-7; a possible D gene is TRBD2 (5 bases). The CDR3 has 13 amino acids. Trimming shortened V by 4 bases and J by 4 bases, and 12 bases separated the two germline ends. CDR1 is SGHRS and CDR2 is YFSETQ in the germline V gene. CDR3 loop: CASSHDLAYEQYF. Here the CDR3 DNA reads TGCGCCAGCAGCCATGACCTAGCTTACGAGCAGTACTTC.

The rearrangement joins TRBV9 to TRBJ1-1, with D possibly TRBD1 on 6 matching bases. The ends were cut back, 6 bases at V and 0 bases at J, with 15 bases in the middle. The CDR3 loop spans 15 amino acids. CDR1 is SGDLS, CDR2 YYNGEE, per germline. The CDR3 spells CASTKGGGMNTEAFF. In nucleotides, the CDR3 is TGTGCCAGCACTAAGGGGGGGGGCATGAACACTGAAGCTTTCTTT. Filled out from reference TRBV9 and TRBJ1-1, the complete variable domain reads DSGVTQTPKHLITATGQRVTLRCSPRSGDLSVYWYQQSLDQGLQFLIQYYNGEERAKGNILERFSAQQFPDLHSELNLSSLELGDSALYFCASTKGGGMNTEAFFGQGTRLTVV.

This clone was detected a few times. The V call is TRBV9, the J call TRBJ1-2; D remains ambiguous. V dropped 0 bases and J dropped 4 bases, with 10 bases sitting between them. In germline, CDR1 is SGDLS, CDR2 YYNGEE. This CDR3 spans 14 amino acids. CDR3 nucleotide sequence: TGTGCCAGCAGCGTAGCCGGGTATACCTATGGCTACACCTTC. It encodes CASSVAGYTYGYTF.

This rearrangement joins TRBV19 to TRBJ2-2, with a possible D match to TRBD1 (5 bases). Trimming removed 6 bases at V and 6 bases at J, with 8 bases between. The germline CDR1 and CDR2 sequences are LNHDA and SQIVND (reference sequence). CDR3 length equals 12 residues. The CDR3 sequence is CASRKGPGELFF. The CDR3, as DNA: TGTGCCAGTAGAAAGGGGCCCGGGGAGCTGTTTTTT.

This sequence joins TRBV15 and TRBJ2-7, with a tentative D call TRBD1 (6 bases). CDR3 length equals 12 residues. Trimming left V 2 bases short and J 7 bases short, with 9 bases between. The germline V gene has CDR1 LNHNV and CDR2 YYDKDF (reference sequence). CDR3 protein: CATSRKGGEQYF. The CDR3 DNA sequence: TGTGCCACCAGCAGAAAAGGGGGTGAGCAGTACTTC. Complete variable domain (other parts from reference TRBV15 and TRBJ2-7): DAMVIQNPRYQVTQFGKPVTLSCSQTLNHNVMYWYQQKSSQAPKLLFHYYDKDFNNEADTPDNFQSRRPNTSFCFLDIRSPGLGDTAMYLCATSRKGGEQYFGPGTRLTVT.

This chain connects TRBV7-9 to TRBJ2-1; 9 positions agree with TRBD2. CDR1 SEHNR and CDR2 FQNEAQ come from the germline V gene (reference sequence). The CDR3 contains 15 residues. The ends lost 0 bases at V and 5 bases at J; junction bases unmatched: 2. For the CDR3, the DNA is TGTGCCAGCAGCTTAGCGGTAGCGGGAGACAATGAGCAGTTCTTC. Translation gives CASSLAVAGDNEQFF.

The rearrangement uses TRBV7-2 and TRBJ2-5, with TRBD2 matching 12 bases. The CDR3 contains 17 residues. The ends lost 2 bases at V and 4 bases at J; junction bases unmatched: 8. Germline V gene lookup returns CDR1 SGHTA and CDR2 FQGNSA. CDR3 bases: TGTGCCAGCAGCTTACTAGCGGGGGGGCGGAAGGGAGAGACCCAGTACTTC. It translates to CASSLLAGGRKGETQYF.

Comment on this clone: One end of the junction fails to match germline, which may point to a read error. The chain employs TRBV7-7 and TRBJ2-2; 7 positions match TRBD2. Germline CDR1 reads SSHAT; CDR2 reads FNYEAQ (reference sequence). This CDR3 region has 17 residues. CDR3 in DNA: TGTGCTAGCAGCTTAGAATCGTCCAGGGCGGGGGCCGGGGAGCTGTTTTTT. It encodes CASSLESSRAGAGELFF.

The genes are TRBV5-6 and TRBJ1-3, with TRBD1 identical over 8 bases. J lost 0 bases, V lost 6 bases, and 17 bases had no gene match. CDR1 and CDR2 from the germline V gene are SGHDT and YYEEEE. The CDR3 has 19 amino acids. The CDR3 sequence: CASTTWGRGPEHSGNTIYF. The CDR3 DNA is TGTGCCAGCACCACCTGGGGCAGGGGGCCCGAACACTCTGGAAACACCATATATTTT.

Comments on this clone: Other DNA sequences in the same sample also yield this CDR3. The CDR3 reads CASSLTGELQFF. DNA of the CDR3: TGCGCCAGCAGCTTGACCGGGGAGTTGCAGTTCTTC. This rearrangement joins TRBV5-1 to TRBJ2-1; D possibly corresponds to TRBD2 (5 bases). The germline CDR1 and CDR2 sequences are SGHRS and YFSETQ. V lost 1 base and J lost 12, with 11 bases in between. The CDR3 covers 12 residues.

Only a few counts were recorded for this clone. DNA for the CDR3: TGTGCCAGCTCACCAGGAACCGGGGGGCTTGGTGAAGCTTTCTTT. Encoded protein: CASSPGTGGLGEAFF. The V call is TRBV18, the J call TRBJ1-1, with D tentatively TRBD1 (6 bases). V dropped 2 bases and J dropped 7 bases, with 17 bases sitting between them. Germline V gene sequence: CDR1 KGHSH, CDR2 LQKENI. CDR3 length equals 15 residues.

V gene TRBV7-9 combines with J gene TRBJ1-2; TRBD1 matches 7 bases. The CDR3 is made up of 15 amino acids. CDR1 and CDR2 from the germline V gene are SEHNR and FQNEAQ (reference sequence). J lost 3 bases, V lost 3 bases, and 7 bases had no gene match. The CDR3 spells CASSLRQGSDYGYTF. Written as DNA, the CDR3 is TGTGCCAGCAGCTTGCGACAGGGTTCGGACTATGGCTACACCTTC.

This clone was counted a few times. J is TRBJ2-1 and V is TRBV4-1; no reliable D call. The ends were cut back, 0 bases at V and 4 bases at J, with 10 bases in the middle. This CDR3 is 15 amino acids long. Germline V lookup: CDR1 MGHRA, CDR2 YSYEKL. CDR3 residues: CASSQEHGLYNEQFF. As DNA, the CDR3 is TGCGCCAGCAGCCAAGAGCATGGGCTATACAATGAGCAGTTCTTC.

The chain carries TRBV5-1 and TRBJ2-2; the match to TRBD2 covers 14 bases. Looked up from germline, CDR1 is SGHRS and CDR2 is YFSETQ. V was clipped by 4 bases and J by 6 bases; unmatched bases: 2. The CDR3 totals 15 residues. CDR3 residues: CASSPGLAGAGELFF. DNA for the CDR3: TGCGCCAGCAGCCCGGGACTAGCGGGAGCCGGGGAGCTGTTTTTT.

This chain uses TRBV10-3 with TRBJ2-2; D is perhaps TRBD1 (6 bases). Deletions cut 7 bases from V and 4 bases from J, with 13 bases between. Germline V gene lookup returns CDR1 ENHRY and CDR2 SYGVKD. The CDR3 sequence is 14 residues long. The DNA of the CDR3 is TGTGCCATCAATGTGGGGGCGGGCACCGGGGAGCTGTTTTTT. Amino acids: CAINVGAGTGELFF.

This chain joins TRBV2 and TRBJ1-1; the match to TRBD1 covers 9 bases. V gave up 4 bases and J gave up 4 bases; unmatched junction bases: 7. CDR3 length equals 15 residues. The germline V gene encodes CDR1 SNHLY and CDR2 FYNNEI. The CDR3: CASSARTGEFTEAFF. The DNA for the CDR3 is TGTGCCAGCAGTGCCCGGACAGGGGAGTTCACTGAAGCTTTCTTT.

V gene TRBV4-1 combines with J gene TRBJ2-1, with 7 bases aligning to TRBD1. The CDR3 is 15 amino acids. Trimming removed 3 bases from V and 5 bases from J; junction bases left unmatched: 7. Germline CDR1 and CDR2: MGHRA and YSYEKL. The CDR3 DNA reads TGCGCCAGCAGCCATCCAACAACAGGGGACAATGAGCAGTTCTTC. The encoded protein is CASSHPTTGDNEQFF.

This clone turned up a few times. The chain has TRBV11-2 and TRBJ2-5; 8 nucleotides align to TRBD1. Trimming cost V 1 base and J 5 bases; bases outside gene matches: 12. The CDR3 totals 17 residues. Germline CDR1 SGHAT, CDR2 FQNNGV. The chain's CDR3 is CASSLGLIAGGVETQYF. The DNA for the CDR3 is TGTGCCAGCAGCTTAGGTTTAATTGCAGGGGGCGTGGAGACCCAGTACTTC.

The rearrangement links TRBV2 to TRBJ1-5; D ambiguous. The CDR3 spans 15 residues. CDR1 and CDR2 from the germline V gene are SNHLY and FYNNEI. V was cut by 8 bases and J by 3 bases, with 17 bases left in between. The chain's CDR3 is CASQRNIEFNQPQHF. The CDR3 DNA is TGTGCCAGCCAGAGGAACATAGAATTCAATCAGCCCCAGCATTTT. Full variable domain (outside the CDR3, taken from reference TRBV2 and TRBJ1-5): EPEVTQTPSHQVTQMGQEVILRCVPISNHLYFYWYRQILGQKVEFLVSFYNNEISEKSEIFDDQFSVERPDGSNFTLKIRSTKLEDSAMYFCASQRNIEFNQPQHFGDGTRLSIL.

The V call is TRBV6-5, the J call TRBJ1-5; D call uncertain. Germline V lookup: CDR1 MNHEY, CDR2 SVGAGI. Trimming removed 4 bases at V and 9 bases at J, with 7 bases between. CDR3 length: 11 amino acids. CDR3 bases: TGTGCCAGCAGTTTCCTAAGGCCCCAGCATTTT. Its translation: CASSFLRPQHF.

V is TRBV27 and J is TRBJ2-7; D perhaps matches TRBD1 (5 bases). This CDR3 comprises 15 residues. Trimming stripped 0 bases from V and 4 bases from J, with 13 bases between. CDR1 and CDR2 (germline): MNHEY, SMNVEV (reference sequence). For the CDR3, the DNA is TGTGCCAGCAGTTTATCGGGCAGGGAAACGTACGAGCAGTACTTC. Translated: CASSLSGRETYEQYF.